This T cell receptor beta chain comes out of a study of T cell changes during pregnancy in multiple sclerosis. The protocol was immunoSEQ multiplex PCR, while the TCRdb copy is restricted to in-frame clones and leaves out a portion. The data show about 38,000 clones, roughly 90% seen once. Germline assignment: CDR1 SGHTA and CDR2 FQGNSA. The CDR3 is 16 amino acids. V lost 2 bases to trimming and J lost 9 bases, with 20 bases between them. The material was CD4+ T cells from peripheral blood mononuclear cells, obtained before pregnancy. The V gene is TRBV7-2, the J gene TRBJ2-1; D remains ambiguous. The receptor was isolated from a female donor with multiple sclerosis, enrolled in a pregnancy study. CDR3 residues: CASSLSLGLPGGEQFF. DNA for the CDR3: TGTGCCAGCAGCTTAAGTCTCGGTCTGCCCGGCGGTGAGCAGTTCTTC.